The 17 T cell receptor beta chains below come from one sample, sequenced in a study of T cell changes during pregnancy in multiple sclerosis. Sequenced by immunoSEQ multiplex PCR; TCRdb stores in-frame clones only, minus some. The table shows approximately 72,000 clones, with approximately 90% occurring only once. The specimen was peripheral blood, collected in the first trimester of pregnancy. These receptor sequences come from a female donor in good health, enrolled as a control in a pregnancy study.

The chain couples TRBV5-1 to TRBJ1-1, with 9 bases lining up with TRBD1. The CDR3 length is 16 residues. V lost 2 bases and J lost 6; bases outside the gene matches: 11. Germline CDR1 is SGHRS and CDR2 is YFSETQ. The CDR3 nucleotides read TGCGCCAGCAGCTTTGGGAGTACAGGGGGCGCCTCTGAAGCTTTCTTT. Its protein product is CASSFGSTGGASEAFF.

The J gene is TRBJ2-1, the V gene TRBV6-1; 9 positions agree with TRBD1. CDR1 is MNHNS, CDR2 SASEGT, per germline. This CDR3 contains 18 residues. Trimming at V came to 0 bases and at J to 4 bases, leaving 10 bases not matched to a gene. The CDR3 loop is CASSEAPPGQGLYNEQFF. In DNA, the CDR3 is TGTGCCAGCAGTGAAGCCCCCCCGGGACAGGGTCTTTACAATGAGCAGTTCTTC.

The rearrangement joins TRBV11-2 to TRBJ2-7; weak D call: TRBD1 (5 bases). The length of the CDR3 is 13 residues. Per germline, CDR1 SGHAT and CDR2 FQNNGV. V dropped 3 bases and J dropped 6 bases, with 12 bases sitting between them. The CDR3 loop reads CASSFTGPSEQYF. CDR3 bases: TGTGCCAGCAGCTTTACAGGTCCAAGCGAGCAGTACTTC.

This chain links TRBV20-1 with TRBJ2-7, with D perhaps TRBD2 (6 bases). The V end lost 1 base, the J end lost 12 bases, and 13 bases lay between the germline ends. Looked up from germline, CDR1 is DFQATT and CDR2 is SNEGSKA (reference sequence). The CDR3 covers 11 residues. Written as DNA, the CDR3 is TGCAGTGCTAGAGGAAAGGGGAGGCGGTACTTC. It codes for CSARGKGRRYF.

This chain links TRBV30 with TRBJ1-1, with D uncertain. The germline V and J ends were trimmed by 3 bases and 5 bases, with 7 bases remaining between them. The CDR3 is 11 residues long. Germline V gene lookup returns CDR1 GTSNPN and CDR2 SVGIG (reference sequence). The CDR3 region has the DNA TGTGCCTGGAGGTGGAGGACTGAAGCTTTCTTT. This codes for CAWRWRTEAFF. Together with reference TRBV30 and TRBJ1-1, the CDR3 gives the full variable domain: SQTIHQWPATLVQPVGSPLSLECTVEGTSNPNLYWYRQAAGRGLQLLFYSVGIGQISSEVPQNLSASRPQDRQFILSSKKLLLSDSGFYLCAWRWRTEAFFGQGTRLTVV.

V gene TRBV7-6 combines with J gene TRBJ2-7, with a weak D call TRBD2 (5 bases). Germline loops: CDR1 SGHVS, CDR2 FNYEAQ. V lost 1 base to trimming and J lost 9 bases, with 10 bases between them. CDR3 length equals 12 residues. This chain's CDR3 is CASSLEGGGQYF. The CDR3 DNA reads TGTGCCAGCAGCTTAGAAGGAGGAGGGCAGTACTTC. Full variable domain (remainder filled in from reference TRBV7-6 and TRBJ2-7): GAGVSQSPRYKVTKRGQDVALRCDPISGHVSLYWYRQALGQGPEFLTYFNYEAQQDKSGLPNDRFSAERPEGSISTLTIQRTEQRDSAMYRCASSLEGGGQYFGPGTRLTVT.

The genes are TRBV28 and TRBJ2-2, with a weak D call TRBD1 (6 bases). The CDR3 has 15 amino acids. In germline, CDR1 is MDHEN, CDR2 SYDVKM. The V gene lost 6 bases and the J gene lost 5 bases, with 16 bases spanning the gap. The CDR3 DNA is TGTGCCAGCAGCTTGGGTTCAGGGGAAACCGGGGAGCTGTTTTTT. Amino acid sequence: CASSLGSGETGELFF.

This chain connects TRBV15 to TRBJ2-1; D gene uncertain. Germline V gives CDR1 LNHNV, CDR2 YYDKDF (reference sequence). The CDR3 contains 14 residues. V lost 1 base, J lost 0 bases, and 4 bases lay in between. DNA of the CDR3: TGTGCCACCAGCAGAGCTAGCTCCTACAATGAGCAGTTCTTC. Translating gives CATSRASSYNEQFF.

This clone was counted only a few times. The chain carries TRBV2 and TRBJ2-6; 7 positions agree with TRBD1. The germline V gene encodes CDR1 SNHLY and CDR2 FYNNEI. The V segment lost 7 bases and the J segment 0 bases; nucleotides outside the gene matches: 6. The CDR3 has 16 residues. The DNA for the CDR3 is TGTGCCAGCACCCCGACAGGGCTCTCTGGGGCCAACGTCCTGACTTTC. The encoded protein is CASTPTGLSGANVLTF.

This chain joins TRBV28 and TRBJ1-2, with D possibly matching TRBD1 (6 bases). Deletions cut 2 bases from V and 8 bases from J, with 15 bases between. From germline, CDR1 is MDHEN and CDR2 SYDVKM. The CDR3 loop spans 14 amino acids. CDR3 nucleotides: TGTGCCAGCAGTTTAATGGGGCCCAGGGGCGGCTACACCTTC. It codes for CASSLMGPRGGYTF.

This clone came up a few times. The chain uses TRBV30 and TRBJ2-6; tentative D call: TRBD2 (5 bases). The CDR3 length is 15 residues. Germline values: CDR1 GTSNPN, CDR2 SVGIG (reference sequence). Trimming pared 3 bases from V and 4 bases from J, leaving 13 bases between. The CDR3 sequence: CAWRAEGSGANVLTF. The CDR3 coding sequence is TGTGCCTGGAGAGCGGAAGGGTCAGGGGCCAACGTCCTGACTTTC.

In its sample, this clone was seen a few times. The CDR3: CASSARLDSLYGYTF. The CDR3 DNA reads TGTGCCAGCAGTGCCCGACTGGACAGCCTCTATGGCTACACCTTC. This chain links TRBV2 with TRBJ1-2, with D possibly TRBD1 on 6 matching bases. Trimming removed 4 bases at V and 4 bases at J, with 16 bases between. This CDR3 is 15 amino acids long. Germline assignment: CDR1 SNHLY and CDR2 FYNNEI.

The chain recombines TRBV5-5 with TRBJ1-3, with D possibly matching TRBD1 (6 bases). The CDR3 extends over 14 amino acids. The ends were cut back, 4 bases at V and 1 base at J, with 9 bases in the middle. Germline V CDR1 and CDR2: SGHKS, YYEKEE (reference sequence). Here the CDR3 reads CASSQTGSGNTIYF. The CDR3 nucleotides are TGTGCCAGCAGCCAAACAGGGTCTGGAAACACCATATATTTT.

This chain connects TRBV6-1 to TRBJ2-3; D might be TRBD1 (7 bases). Germline V CDR1 and CDR2: MNHNS, SASEGT. This CDR3 has 14 amino acids. The germline V and J ends were trimmed by 8 bases and 7 bases, with 19 bases remaining between them. CDR3 DNA sequence: TGTGCCAGCGACAGGGCAGGGGGGATTCATACGCAGTATTTT. It codes for CASDRAGGIHTQYF.

A single count supports this clone. This chain joins TRBV23-1 and TRBJ2-3, with 8 positions matching TRBD2. TRBV23-1 is labeled an ORF, and its function is uncertain. V lost 0 bases, J lost 0 bases, and 2 bases stayed unmatched. CDR3 length equals 16 residues. The CDR3: CASSQSTSDSTDTQYF. Here the CDR3 DNA reads TGCGCCAGCAGTCAATCGACTAGCGATAGCACAGATACGCAGTATTTT.

This clone was found once. The J gene is TRBJ2-7, the V gene TRBV6-1; TRBD2 matches 7 bases. This CDR3 contains 13 residues. V was clipped by 4 bases and J by 3 bases; unmatched bases: 3. Germline V lookup: CDR1 MNHNS, CDR2 SASEGT. The CDR3 loop reads CASSGASGYEQYF. The CDR3 DNA follows: TGTGCCAGCAGTGGGGCTAGCGGCTACGAGCAGTACTTC.

This clone was observed a single time. The V call is TRBV19, the J call TRBJ2-7; 8 bases map to TRBD1. Germline V gives CDR1 LNHDA, CDR2 SQIVND (reference sequence). V shed 4 bases, J shed 2 bases, and the junction held 4 bases outside the gene matches. CDR3 length: 14 amino acids. CDR3 in DNA: TGTGCCAGTAGTACCGGGACAGGTACCTACGAGCAGTACTTC. This sequence encodes CASSTGTGTYEQYF.